This T cell receptor (beta chain) stems from a study of radiotherapy plus CTLA-4 blockade in lung cancer. Study details: Overall, 15% to 20% of patients showed an objective response, while around 34% attained disease control. Overall study results and limits: Subsequent to radiotherapy plus ipilimumab, tumor-derived TCR clones underwent expansion in blood.

Trimming removed 8 bases from V and 6 bases from J; junction bases left unmatched: 7. The length of the CDR3 is 13 residues. CDR1 is MNHNS, CDR2 SASEGT, per germline. Of note for this clone: What it binds is not known.

The protocol was immunoSEQ multiplex PCR, while the TCRdb copy is restricted to in-frame clones and leaves out a portion. The sample shows roughly 80,000 clones, roughly 74% of them seen only once. Focal radiation with ipilimumab CTLA-4 blockade was given to patients with chemo-refractory metastatic non-small-cell lung cancer. This sequence was found in a human donor with non-small cell lung cancer whose response to radiotherapy plus ipilimumab could not be evaluated. The sequencing used peripheral blood, collected from a patient treated with radiotherapy plus ipilimumab. The V gene is TRBV6-1, the J gene TRBJ2-7, with 10 bases fitting TRBD1. As DNA, the CDR3 is TGTGCCAGCGGCCGGGACAGGGGTAGCGAGCAGTACTTC. This gives the protein CASGRDRGSEQYF.